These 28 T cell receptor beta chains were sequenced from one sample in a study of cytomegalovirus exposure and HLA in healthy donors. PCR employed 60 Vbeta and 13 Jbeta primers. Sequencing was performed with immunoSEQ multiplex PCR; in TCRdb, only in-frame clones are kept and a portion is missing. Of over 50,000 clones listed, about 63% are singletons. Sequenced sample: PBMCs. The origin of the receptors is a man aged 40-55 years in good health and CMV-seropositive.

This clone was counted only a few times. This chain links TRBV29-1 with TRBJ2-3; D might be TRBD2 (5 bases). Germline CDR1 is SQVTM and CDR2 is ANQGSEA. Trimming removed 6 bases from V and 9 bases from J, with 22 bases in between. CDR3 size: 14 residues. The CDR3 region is CSVTPSGRVGTQYF. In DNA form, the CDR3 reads TGCAGCGTCACACCAAGCGGAAGGGTTGGGACGCAGTATTTT.

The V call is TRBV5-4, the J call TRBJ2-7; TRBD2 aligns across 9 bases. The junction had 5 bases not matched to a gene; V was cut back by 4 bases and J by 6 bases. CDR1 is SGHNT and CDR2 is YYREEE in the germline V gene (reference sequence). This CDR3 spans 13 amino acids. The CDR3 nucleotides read TGTGCCAGCAGCGCGGGACTAGCCGGCGAGCAGTACTTC. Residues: CASSAGLAGEQYF. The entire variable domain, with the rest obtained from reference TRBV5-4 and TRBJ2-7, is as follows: ETGVTQSPTHLIKTRGQQVTLRCSSQSGHNTVSWYQQALGQGPQFIFQYYREEENGRGNFPPRFSGLQFPNYSSELNVNALELDDSALYLCASSAGLAGEQYFGPGTRLTVT.

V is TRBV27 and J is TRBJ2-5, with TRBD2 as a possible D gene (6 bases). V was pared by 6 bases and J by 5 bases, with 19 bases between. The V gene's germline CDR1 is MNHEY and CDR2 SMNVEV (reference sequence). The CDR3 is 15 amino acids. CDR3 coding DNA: TGTGCCAGCAGATATGGAGGGGCGCCCCAGGAGACCCAGTACTTC. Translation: CASRYGGAPQETQYF.

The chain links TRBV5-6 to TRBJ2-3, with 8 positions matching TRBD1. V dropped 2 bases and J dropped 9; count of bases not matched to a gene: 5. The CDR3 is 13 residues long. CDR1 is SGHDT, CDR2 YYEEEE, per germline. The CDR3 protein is CASSFVTGGTQYF. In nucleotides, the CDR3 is TGTGCCAGCAGCTTCGTAACAGGGGGAACGCAGTATTTT. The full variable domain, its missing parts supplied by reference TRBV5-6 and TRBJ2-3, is DAGVTQSPTHLIKTRGQQVTLRCSPKSGHDTVSWYQQALGQGPQFIFQYYEEEERQRGNFPDRFSGHQFPNYSSELNVNALLLGDSALYLCASSFVTGGTQYFGPGTRLTVL.

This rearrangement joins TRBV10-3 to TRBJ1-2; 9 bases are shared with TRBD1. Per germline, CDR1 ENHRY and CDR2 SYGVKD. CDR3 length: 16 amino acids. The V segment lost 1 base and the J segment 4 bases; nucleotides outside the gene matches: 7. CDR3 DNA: TGTGCCATCAGTGAGTGGGGACAGGGTTCTTCCTATGGCTACACCTTC. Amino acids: CAISEWGQGSSYGYTF.

This CDR3 reads CASSLEQDSGTGYTF. DNA of the CDR3: TGTGCCAGCAGCCTAGAGCAGGACAGCGGGACCGGCTACACCTTC. The rearrangement uses TRBV4-2 and TRBJ1-2, with a weak D call TRBD1 (6 bases). V was clipped by 4 bases and J by 8 bases, with 20 bases between them. Germline CDR1 LGHNA, CDR2 YNFKEQ. The CDR3 is 15 residues long.

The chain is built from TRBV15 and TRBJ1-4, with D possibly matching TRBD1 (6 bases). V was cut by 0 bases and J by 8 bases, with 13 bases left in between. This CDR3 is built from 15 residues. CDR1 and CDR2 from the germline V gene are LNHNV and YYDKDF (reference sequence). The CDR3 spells CATSRDVGGREKLFF. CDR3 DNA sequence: TGTGCCACCAGCAGAGATGTGGGGGGGCGAGAAAAACTGTTTTTT.

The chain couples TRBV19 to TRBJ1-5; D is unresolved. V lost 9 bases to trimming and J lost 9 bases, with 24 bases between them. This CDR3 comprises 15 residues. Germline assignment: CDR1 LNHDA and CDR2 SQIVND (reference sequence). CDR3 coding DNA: TGTGCCAGCCACCGCCCAGACCGTGCGGGTGGGCCCCAGCATTTT. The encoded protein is CASHRPDRAGGPQHF.

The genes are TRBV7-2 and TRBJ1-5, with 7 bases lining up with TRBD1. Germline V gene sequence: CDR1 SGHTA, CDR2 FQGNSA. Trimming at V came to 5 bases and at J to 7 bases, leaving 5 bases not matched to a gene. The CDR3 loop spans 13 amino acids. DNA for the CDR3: TGTGCCAGCAGCCGGGACAGTGACCAGCCCCAGCATTTT. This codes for CASSRDSDQPQHF.

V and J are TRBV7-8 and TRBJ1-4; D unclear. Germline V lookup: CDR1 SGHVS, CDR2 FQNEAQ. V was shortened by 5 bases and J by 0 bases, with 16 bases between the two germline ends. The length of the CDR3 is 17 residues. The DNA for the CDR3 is TGTGCCAGCAGCCTCCGGGTACCGAGTTCAACTAATGAAAAACTGTTTTTT. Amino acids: CASSLRVPSSTNEKLFF.

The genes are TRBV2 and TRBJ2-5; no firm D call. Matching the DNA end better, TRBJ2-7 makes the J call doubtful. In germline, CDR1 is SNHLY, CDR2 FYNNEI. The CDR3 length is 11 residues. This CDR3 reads CASSAFYEQYF. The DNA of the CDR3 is TGTGCCAGCAGTGCCTTCTACGAGCAGTACTTC.

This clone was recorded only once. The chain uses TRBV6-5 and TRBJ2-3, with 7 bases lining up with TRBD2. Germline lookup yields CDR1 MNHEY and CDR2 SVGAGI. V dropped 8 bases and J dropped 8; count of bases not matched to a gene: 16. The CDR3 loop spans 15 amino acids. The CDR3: CASGFLRTSISTQYF. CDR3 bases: TGTGCCAGCGGTTTTCTAAGGACTAGTATCTCTACGCAGTATTTT.

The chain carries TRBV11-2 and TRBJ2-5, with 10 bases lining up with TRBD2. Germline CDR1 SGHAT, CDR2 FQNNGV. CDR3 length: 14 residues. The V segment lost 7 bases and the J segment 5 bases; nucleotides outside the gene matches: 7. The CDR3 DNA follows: TGTGCCAGCACCCAAGCGGGGGGGCCTGAGACCCAGTACTTC. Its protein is CASTQAGGPETQYF.

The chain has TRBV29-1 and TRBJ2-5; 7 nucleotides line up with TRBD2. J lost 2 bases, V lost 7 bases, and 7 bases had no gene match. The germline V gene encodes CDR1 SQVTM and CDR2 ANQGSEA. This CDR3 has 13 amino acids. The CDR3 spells CSADGGRQETQYF. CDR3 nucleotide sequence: TGCAGCGCAGACGGGGGGAGGCAAGAGACCCAGTACTTC.

The CDR3 region has the DNA TGCAGCGTTGCGGAGACAGGGCTGAACACTGAAGCTTTCTTT. It codes for CSVAETGLNTEAFF. The genes are TRBV29-1 and TRBJ1-1; TRBD1 matches at 7 bases. There are 14 residues in the CDR3. Germline loops: CDR1 SQVTM, CDR2 ANQGSEA. Trimming removed 4 bases from V and 0 bases from J; junction bases left unmatched: 5.

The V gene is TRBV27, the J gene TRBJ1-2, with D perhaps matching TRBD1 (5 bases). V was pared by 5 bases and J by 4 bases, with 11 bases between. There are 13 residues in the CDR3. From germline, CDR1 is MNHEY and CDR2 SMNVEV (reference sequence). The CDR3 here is CASSQGSGYGYTF. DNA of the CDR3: TGTGCCAGCAGTCAGGGTAGTGGCTATGGCTACACCTTC.

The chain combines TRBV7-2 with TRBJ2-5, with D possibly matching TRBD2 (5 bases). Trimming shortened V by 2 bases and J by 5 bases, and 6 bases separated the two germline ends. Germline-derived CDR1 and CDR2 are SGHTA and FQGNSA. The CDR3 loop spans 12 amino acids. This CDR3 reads CASSLWEETQYF. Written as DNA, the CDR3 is TGTGCCAGCAGCTTATGGGAGGAGACCCAGTACTTC.

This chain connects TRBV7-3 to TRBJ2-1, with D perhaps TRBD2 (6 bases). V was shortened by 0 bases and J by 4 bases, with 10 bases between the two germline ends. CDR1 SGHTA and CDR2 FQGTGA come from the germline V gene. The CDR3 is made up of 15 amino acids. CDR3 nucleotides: TGTGCCAGCAGCTTAACTAGCGGTTTATACAATGAGCAGTTCTTC. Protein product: CASSLTSGLYNEQFF.

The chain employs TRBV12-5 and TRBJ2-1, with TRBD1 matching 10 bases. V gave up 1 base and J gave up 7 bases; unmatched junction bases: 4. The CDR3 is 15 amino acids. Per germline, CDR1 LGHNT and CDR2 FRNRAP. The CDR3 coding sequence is TGTGCTAGTGGTTTGGGACAGGGGGCGCGGAATGAGCAGTTCTTC. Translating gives CASGLGQGARNEQFF.

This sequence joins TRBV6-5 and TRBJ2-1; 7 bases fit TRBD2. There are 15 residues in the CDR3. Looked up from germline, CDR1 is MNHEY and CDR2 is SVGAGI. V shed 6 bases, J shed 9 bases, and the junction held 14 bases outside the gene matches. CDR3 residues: CASSKGSGVKGEQFF. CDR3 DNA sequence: TGTGCCAGCAGCAAGGGGAGCGGGGTTAAGGGTGAGCAGTTCTTC.

CDR3 region: CASSPRQGYNSPLHF. CDR3 in DNA: TGTGCCAGCAGCCCAAGACAGGGTTATAATTCACCCCTCCACTTT. This chain joins TRBV25-1 and TRBJ1-6; TRBD1 matches 7 bases. This CDR3 region has 15 residues. CDR1 is MGHDK and CDR2 is SYGVNS in the germline V gene. Trimming took 6 bases from V and 4 from J; bases not matched to a gene: 6.

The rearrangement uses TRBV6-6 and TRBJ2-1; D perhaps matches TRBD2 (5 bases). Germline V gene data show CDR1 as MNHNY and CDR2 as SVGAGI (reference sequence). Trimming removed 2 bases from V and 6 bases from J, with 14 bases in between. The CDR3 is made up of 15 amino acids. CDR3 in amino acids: CASSYILGTRNEQFF. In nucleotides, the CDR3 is TGTGCCAGCAGTTACATACTAGGCACACGCAATGAGCAGTTCTTC.

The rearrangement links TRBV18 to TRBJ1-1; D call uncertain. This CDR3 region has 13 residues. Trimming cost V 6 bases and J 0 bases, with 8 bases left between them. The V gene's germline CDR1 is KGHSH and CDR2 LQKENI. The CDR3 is CASSREMNTEAFF. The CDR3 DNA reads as TGTGCCAGCTCGCGGGAGATGAACACTGAAGCTTTCTTT.

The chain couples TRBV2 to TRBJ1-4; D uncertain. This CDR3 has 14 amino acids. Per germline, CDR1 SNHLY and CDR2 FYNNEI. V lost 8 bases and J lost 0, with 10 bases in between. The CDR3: CASGSGTTNEKLFF. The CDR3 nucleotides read TGTGCCAGCGGGTCGGGGACAACTAATGAAAAACTGTTTTTT.

CDR3 loop: CASSGSGGLYNEQFF. DNA of the CDR3: TGTGCCAGCAGCGGAAGCGGGGGGTTATACAATGAGCAGTTCTTC. The V gene is TRBV7-6, the J gene TRBJ2-1; the match to TRBD2 covers 9 bases. The CDR3 is 15 amino acids. The V gene's germline CDR1 is SGHVS and CDR2 FNYEAQ. Germline trimming cut 5 bases from V and 4 bases from J; bases unmatched to any gene: 6. The whole variable domain, remainder taken from reference TRBV7-6 and TRBJ2-1, is GAGVSQSPRYKVTKRGQDVALRCDPISGHVSLYWYRQALGQGPEFLTYFNYEAQQDKSGLPNDRFSAERPEGSISTLTIQRTEQRDSAMYRCASSGSGGLYNEQFFGPGTRLTVL.

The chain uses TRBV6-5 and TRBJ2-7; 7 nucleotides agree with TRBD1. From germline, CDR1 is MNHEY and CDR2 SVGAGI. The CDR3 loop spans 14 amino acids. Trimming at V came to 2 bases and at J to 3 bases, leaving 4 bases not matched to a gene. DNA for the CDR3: TGTGCCAGCAGTTACAGGGACAGCGGCTACGAGCAGTACTTC. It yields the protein CASSYRDSGYEQYF.

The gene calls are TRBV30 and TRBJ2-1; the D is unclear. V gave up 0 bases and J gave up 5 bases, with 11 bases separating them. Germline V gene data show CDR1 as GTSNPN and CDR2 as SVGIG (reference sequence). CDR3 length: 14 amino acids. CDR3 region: CAWSVLSAHNEQFF. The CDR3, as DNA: TGTGCCTGGAGTGTACTAAGCGCCCACAATGAGCAGTTCTTC.

DNA for the CDR3: TGTGCCAGCACCCAATGGGGAGGGGACACTGAAGCTTTCTTT. Residues: CASTQWGGDTEAFF. V gene TRBV9 combines with J gene TRBJ1-1; D is perhaps TRBD1 (5 bases). The germline V gene has CDR1 SGDLS and CDR2 YYNGEE. The CDR3 totals 14 residues. V was clipped by 6 bases and J by 3 bases, with 15 bases between them.